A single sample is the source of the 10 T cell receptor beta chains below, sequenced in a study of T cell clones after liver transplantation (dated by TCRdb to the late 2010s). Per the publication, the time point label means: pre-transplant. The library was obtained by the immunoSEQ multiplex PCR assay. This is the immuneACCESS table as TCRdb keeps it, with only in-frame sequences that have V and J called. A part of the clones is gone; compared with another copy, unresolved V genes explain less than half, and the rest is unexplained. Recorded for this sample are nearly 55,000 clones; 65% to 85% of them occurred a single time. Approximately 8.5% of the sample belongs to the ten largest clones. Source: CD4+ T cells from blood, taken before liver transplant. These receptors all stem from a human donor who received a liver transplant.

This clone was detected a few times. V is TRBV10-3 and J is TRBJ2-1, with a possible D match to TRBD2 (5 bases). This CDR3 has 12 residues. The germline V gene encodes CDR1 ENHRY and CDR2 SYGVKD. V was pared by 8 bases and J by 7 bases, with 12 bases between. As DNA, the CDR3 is TGTGCCATCCGGCGGGCCGGTAATGAGCAGTTCTTC. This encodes CAIRRAGNEQFF.

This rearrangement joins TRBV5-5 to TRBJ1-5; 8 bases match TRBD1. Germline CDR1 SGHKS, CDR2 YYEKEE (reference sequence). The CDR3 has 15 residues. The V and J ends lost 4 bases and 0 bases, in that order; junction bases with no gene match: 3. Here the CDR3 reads CASSDRGYSNQPQHF. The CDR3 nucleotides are TGTGCCAGCAGCGACAGGGGCTATAGCAATCAGCCCCAGCATTTT.

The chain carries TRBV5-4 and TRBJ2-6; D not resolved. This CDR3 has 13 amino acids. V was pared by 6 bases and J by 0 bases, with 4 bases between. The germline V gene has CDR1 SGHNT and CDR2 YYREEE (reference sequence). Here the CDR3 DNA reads TGTGCCAGCACCTCCTCTGGGGCCAACGTCCTGACTTTC. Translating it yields CASTSSGANVLTF.

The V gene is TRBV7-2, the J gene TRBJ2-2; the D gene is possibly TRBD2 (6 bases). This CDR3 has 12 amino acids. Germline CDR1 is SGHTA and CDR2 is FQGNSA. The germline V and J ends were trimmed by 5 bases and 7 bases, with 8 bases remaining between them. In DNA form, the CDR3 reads TGTGCCAGCAGCCGGACTATCGGGGAGCTGTTTTTT. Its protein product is CASSRTIGELFF.

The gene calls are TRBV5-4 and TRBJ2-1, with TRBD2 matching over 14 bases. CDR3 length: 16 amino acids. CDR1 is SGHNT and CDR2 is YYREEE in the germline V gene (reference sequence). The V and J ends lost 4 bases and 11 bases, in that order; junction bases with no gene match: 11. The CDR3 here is CASSAGTGLAGGKQFF. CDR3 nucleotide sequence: TGTGCCAGCAGCGCAGGCACCGGACTAGCGGGGGGAAAGCAGTTCTTC.

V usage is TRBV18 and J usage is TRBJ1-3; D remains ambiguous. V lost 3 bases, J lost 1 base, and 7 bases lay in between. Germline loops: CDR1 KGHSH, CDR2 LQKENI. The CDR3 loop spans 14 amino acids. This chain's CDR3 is CASSPSGSGNTIYF. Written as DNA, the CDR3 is TGTGCCAGCTCACCCTCGGGGTCTGGAAACACCATATATTTT.

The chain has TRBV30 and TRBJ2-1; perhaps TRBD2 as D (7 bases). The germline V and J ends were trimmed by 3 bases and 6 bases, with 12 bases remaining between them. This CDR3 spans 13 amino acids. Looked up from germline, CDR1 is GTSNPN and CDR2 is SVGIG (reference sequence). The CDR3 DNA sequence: TGTGCCTGGAGAACGGCGGGGGCCAATGAGCAGTTCTTC. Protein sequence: CAWRTAGANEQFF.

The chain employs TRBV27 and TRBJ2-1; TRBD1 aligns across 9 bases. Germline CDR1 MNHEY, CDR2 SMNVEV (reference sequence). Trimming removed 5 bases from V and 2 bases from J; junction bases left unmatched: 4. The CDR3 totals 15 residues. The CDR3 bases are TGTGCCAGCAGTAGACAGGGGGGCCCCTACAATGAGCAGTTCTTC. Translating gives CASSRQGGPYNEQFF.

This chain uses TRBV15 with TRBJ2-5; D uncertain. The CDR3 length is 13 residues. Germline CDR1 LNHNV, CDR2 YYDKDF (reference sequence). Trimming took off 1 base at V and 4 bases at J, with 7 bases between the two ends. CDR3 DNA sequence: TGTGCCACCAGCAGAGTTCCCGGAGAGACCCAGTACTTC. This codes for CATSRVPGETQYF.

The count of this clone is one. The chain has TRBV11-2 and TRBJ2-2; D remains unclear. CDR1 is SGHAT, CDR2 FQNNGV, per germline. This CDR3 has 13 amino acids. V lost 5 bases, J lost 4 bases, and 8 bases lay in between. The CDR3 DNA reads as TGTGCCAGCAGCCTGACGTCCACCGGGGAGCTGTTTTTT. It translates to CASSLTSTGELFF.